The present T cell receptor (beta chain) was sequenced within a study of CD8 T cells in Susac syndrome. Study-level background: Intravenous immunoglobulin alone or corticosteroids were being given to patients with Susac syndrome at blood draw, unless they were therapy-naive.

The CD8+ and CD4+ T cells were isolated magnetically using a negative isolation approach, whereas the TEMRA cells were enriched by FACS. This clonotype appeared a single time. As yet, its antigen is unknown. Reverse transcription of about 0.45 to 1 ug RNA was carried out with random hexamers. Each CDR3 protein gets one entry after TCRdb re-called the immunoSEQ multiplex PCR reads with MiXCR. Of hundreds of thousands of distinct CDR3 sequences in the sample, about 95% are singletons; the top ten hold 0.15%. Broader study findings: None of the CD4+ T cell repertoires in Susac syndrome showed clonal expansion. The authors acknowledged that their TCR sequencing and HLA analysis involved a relatively small number of individuals.

V was trimmed by 5 bases and J by 7 bases, leaving 20 bases between them. Per germline, CDR1 SGHTA and CDR2 FQGNSA. The CDR3 sequence is 15 residues long. This sequence joins TRBV7-2 and TRBJ1-1; tentatively, D is TRBD1 (5 bases). This TCR derives from a human donor with Susac syndrome. Sequenced sample: CD4+ T cells from PBMCs. The CDR3 is CASSTARAGQSEAFF. The CDR3 DNA follows: TGTGCCAGCAGCACAGCCCGAGCAGGGCAAAGTGAAGCTTTCTTT.